The source of this TCR beta chain is a study of blood T cell repertoires in COVID-19. Study-level background: Acute and convalescent COVID-19 specimens originated in the United States, Italy and Spain. PBMCs, B-cell-depleted T cells, or T cells provided the cDNA or gDNA that made up the material.

Deletions cut 5 bases from V and 4 bases from J, with 7 bases between. The CDR3 covers 11 residues. Germline CDR1 SGHNT, CDR2 YYREEE (reference sequence). In the authors' methods: How many nucleated cells were present was estimated from reference gene primer amplification. Clones were sequenced by immunoSEQ multiplex PCR, and TCRdb holds only the in-frame ones, with some missing. Clone size and V and J calls were adopted from that table, with D and trimming inferred from the DNA. The sample yields around 300,000 clones, around 85% seen once. The chain is built from TRBV5-4 and TRBJ2-7; D is undetermined. This sequence was found in a woman in her 70s with acute or convalescent COVID-19. The sample consisted of peripheral blood. The CDR3 here is CASSSQYEQYF. The CDR3 nucleotides are TGTGCCAGCAGTTCCCAGTACGAGCAGTACTTC.